A single count supports the clone carrying this TCR beta chain. The germline V gene encodes CDR1 SEHNR and CDR2 FQNEAQ (reference sequence). V dropped 3 bases and J dropped 2 bases, with 11 bases sitting between them. This CDR3 is 14 amino acids long. Extracted RNA was reverse transcribed into cDNA, the sequencing template. Profiling relied on immunoSEQ multiplex PCR, and the TCRdb table lists in-frame clones only, not all of them. The sample holds tens of thousands of clones, just over 45% seen once. This record comes from a study of CD8+ T cells in alopecia areata. At the level of the study: Those treated were given oral tofacitinib at 5 to 10 mg twice daily.

Treatment: oral pan-JAK inhibitor, 5-10 mg twice daily. Peripheral blood, together with lesional scalp punch biopsies, was collected from alopecia areata patients. Separation by sorting yielded CD4+ and CD8+ T cells from PBMCs. The source material was CD8+ T cells sorted from blood, sampled at approximately week 36, from a patient treated with tofacitinib. This chain connects TRBV7-9 to TRBJ2-7; the D gene is possibly TRBD2 (5 bases). This receptor was identified in a human donor with alopecia areata. The CDR3 nucleotides read TGTGCCAGCAGCTTCGCTGGAGGCGCCTACGAGCAGTACTTC. Translating gives CASSFAGGAYEQYF.